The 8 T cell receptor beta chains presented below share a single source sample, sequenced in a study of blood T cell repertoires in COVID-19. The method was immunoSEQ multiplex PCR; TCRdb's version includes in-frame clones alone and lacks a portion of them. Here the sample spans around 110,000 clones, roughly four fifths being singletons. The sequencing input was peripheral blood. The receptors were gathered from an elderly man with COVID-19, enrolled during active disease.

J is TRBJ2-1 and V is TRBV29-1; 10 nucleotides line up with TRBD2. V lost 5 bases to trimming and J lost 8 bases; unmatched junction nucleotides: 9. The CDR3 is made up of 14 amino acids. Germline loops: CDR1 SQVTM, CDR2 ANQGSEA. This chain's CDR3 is CSVLGTSVFDEQFF. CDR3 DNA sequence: TGCAGCGTTCTCGGGACTAGCGTGTTCGATGAGCAGTTCTTC.

CDR3 residues: CASSQPTWGGEAGELFF. In DNA form, the CDR3 reads TGCGCCAGCAGTCAACCTACTTGGGGGGGCGAGGCCGGGGAGCTGTTTTTT. This chain joins TRBV23-1 and TRBJ2-2, with D perhaps matching TRBD2 (7 bases). TRBV23-1 is annotated as an ORF whose role is uncertain. The CDR3 loop spans 17 amino acids. V dropped 2 bases and J dropped 6 bases, with 19 bases sitting between them.

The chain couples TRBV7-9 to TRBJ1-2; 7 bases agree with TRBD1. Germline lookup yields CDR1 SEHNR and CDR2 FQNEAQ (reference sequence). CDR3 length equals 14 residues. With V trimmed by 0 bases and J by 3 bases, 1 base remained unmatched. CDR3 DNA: TGTGCCAGCAGCTTAGCCAGGGGGTACTATGGCTACACCTTC. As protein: CASSLARGYYGYTF.

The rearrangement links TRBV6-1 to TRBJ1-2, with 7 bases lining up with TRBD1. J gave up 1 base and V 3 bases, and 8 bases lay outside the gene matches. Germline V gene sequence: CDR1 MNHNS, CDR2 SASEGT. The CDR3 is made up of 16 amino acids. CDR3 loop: CASSERQGVSNYGYTF. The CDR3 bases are TGTGCCAGCAGTGAGCGGCAGGGGGTTAGTAACTATGGCTACACCTTC.

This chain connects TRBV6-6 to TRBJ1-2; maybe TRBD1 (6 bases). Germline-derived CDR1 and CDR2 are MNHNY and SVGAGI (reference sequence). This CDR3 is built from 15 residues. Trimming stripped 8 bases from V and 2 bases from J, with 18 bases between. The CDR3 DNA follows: TGTGCCAGCCTTCGGGTGATTCAGGGGAACTATGGCTACACCTTC. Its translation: CASLRVIQGNYGYTF.

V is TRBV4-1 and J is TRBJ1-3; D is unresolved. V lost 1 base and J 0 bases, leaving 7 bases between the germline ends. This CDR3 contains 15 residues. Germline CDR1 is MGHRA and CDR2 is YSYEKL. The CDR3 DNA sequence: TGCGCCAGCAGCCAAGTCTGGAGCTCTGGAAACACCATATATTTT. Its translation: CASSQVWSSGNTIYF.

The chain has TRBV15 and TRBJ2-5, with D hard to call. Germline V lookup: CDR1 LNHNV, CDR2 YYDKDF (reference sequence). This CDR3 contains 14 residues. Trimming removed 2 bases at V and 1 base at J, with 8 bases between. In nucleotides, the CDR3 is TGTGCCACCAGCAGACCCGACACCCAAGAGACCCAGTACTTC. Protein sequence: CATSRPDTQETQYF. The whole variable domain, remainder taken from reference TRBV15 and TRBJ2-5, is DAMVIQNPRYQVTQFGKPVTLSCSQTLNHNVMYWYQQKSSQAPKLLFHYYDKDFNNEADTPDNFQSRRPNTSFCFLDIRSPGLGDTAMYLCATSRPDTQETQYFGPGTRLLVL.

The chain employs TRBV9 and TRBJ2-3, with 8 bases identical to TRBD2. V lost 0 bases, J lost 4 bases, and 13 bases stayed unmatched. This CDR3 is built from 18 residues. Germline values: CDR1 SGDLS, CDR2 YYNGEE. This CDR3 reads CASSVGMTSDGWADTQYF. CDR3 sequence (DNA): TGTGCCAGCAGCGTAGGAATGACTAGCGACGGGTGGGCAGATACGCAGTATTTT.